The 28 T cell receptor beta chains given below trace back to one sample, sequenced in a study of read filtering for tumor transcriptome and immune sequencing. Molecular barcoded adaptors covering alpha/delta and beta/gamma chains were used on 400 ng RNA. One entry per CDR3 protein, called by TCRdb with MiXCR from the reads. The profile shows 130,000 or so distinct CDR3 sequences, around 13% of them singletons. The specimen was a population of CD138-negative cells sorted from bone marrow. These receptors all come from a donor aged 40 or older with multiple myeloma.

This clonotype was detected ten times or more. This chain joins TRBV7-8 and TRBJ2-2, with D unclear. Germline-derived CDR1 and CDR2 are SGHVS and FQNEAQ. Trimming took 1 base from V and 6 from J, leaving 6 bases between them. The CDR3 covers 13 residues. The chain's CDR3 is CASSLVSPGELFF. Written as DNA, the CDR3 is TGTGCCAGCAGCTTAGTTTCGCCCGGGGAGCTGTTTTTT.

The chain links TRBV27 to TRBJ1-1; D perhaps matches TRBD1 (6 bases). Germline loops: CDR1 MNHEY, CDR2 SMNVEV (reference sequence). Trimming left V 4 bases short and J 7 bases short, with 13 bases between. This CDR3 has 13 residues. This chain's CDR3 is CASSSRTALEAFF. The CDR3 DNA is TGTGCCAGCAGTTCTCGGACAGCTCTTGAAGCTTTCTTT.

This clonotype showed up just a few times. A clone one base away is much larger, so this may be a read error. This rearrangement joins TRBV6-5 to TRBJ1-1; TRBD1 is a possible D gene (5 bases). Germline V gene sequence: CDR1 MNHEY, CDR2 SVGAGI. This CDR3 comprises 15 residues. CDR3 amino acids: CVSSYGGRRNTEAFF. The CDR3 nucleotides are TGTGTCAGCAGTTACGGGGGACGGAGAAACACTGAAGCTTTCTTT.

Comment on this clonotype: A much larger clone lies a single base off, so this may be a read error. This rearrangement joins TRBV6-5 to TRBJ2-3; TRBD1 is a possible D gene (8 bases). CDR3 length equals 13 residues. Germline CDR1 reads MNHEY; CDR2 reads SVGAGI. As DNA, the CDR3 is TGTGCCTCGGGGGGTCCAGGGACAGGTACGCAGTATTTT. Translated: CASGGPGTGTQYF.

This clonotype was picked up many times. The chain couples TRBV13 to TRBJ2-5; D unresolved. The CDR3 loop spans 13 amino acids. The germline V gene has CDR1 PRHDT and CDR2 FYEKMQ (reference sequence). V gave up 0 bases and J gave up 0 bases, with 2 bases separating them. CDR3 sequence (DNA): TGTGCCAGCAGCTTAGGGAACCAAGAGACCCAGTACTTC. Residues: CASSLGNQETQYF.

This clonotype was counted at least ten times. The chain carries TRBV7-9 and TRBJ2-1; perhaps TRBD1 as D (6 bases). Germline CDR1 reads SEHNR; CDR2 reads FQNEAQ (reference sequence). Trimming left V 1 base short and J 7 bases short, with 14 bases between. This CDR3 is 15 amino acids long. For the CDR3, the DNA is TGTGCCAGCAGCTTAGAAGGTGCGCAGGGGAATGAGCAGTTCTTC. Its protein product is CASSLEGAQGNEQFF.

This clonotype was seen at least ten times. The chain couples TRBV19 to TRBJ1-5; D may be TRBD1 (5 bases). Germline CDR1 LNHDA, CDR2 SQIVND (reference sequence). This CDR3 spans 16 amino acids. V lost 7 bases to trimming and J lost 3 bases, with 19 bases between them. CDR3 residues: CASTPAPGAINQPQHF. CDR3 nucleotides: TGTGCCAGTACACCCGCTCCCGGGGCGATCAATCAGCCCCAGCATTTT.

Points on this clonotype: A much larger clone lies one base from this, so it may be a read error. This chain joins TRBV6-1 and TRBJ1-1; the D is unclear. From germline, CDR1 is MNHNS and CDR2 SASEGT. The CDR3 is 13 amino acids. The CDR3: CASRASGNTEALF. CDR3 DNA sequence: TGTGCCAGCAGGGCCTCCGGGAACACTGAAGCTCTCTTT.

This clonotype was counted ten times or more. This chain connects TRBV14 to TRBJ1-6; D remains ambiguous. The germline CDR1 and CDR2 sequences are SGHDN and FVKESK. The CDR3 spans 15 residues. Trimming left V 6 bases short and J 11 bases short, with 20 bases between. CDR3 sequence reads: CASSQRSGLIAPLHF. The CDR3 DNA follows: TGTGCCAGCAGTCAAAGGTCGGGCCTTATAGCACCCCTCCACTTT.

A word on this clonotype: A single base separates this from a much larger clone, so it may be a read error. The chain employs TRBV29-1 and TRBJ2-7, with D possibly being TRBD1 (6 bases). Germline CDR1 reads SQVTM; CDR2 reads ANQGSEA. Trimming shortened V by 3 bases and J by 0 bases, and 9 bases separated the two germline ends. The length of the CDR3 is 13 residues. The CDR3 region has the DNA TGCAGCGTTGAGGGGGCAGACTCCTACGAGCAGTACTTC. Translating gives CSVEGADSYEQYF.

On this clonotype itself: One junction end does not reproduce the germline sequence, and a read error may be involved. The chain combines TRBV7-2 with TRBJ2-3; maybe TRBD1 (5 bases). CDR1 and CDR2 from the germline V gene are SGHTA and FQGNSA. The length of the CDR3 is 12 residues. CDR3 coding DNA: TGTGCCAGCAGCTTAGGGGGCGATACGCCGTATTTT. This sequence encodes CASSLGGDTPYF.

The chain carries TRBV12-3 or TRBV12-4 and TRBJ2-7; D gene unclear. This CDR3 region has 13 residues. Between the trimmed V and J ends, which lost 0 bases and 2 bases, there was a span of 5 bases. CDR3 residues: CASSLAPPYEQYF. The CDR3 nucleotides are TGTGCCAGCAGTTTAGCGCCCCCCTACGAGCAGTACTTC.

The table lists this clonotype with a few counts. In this CDR3 the conserved last residue, phenylalanine or tryptophan, is missing, so a read error is likely. The V and J genes are TRBV11-2 and TRBJ2-1, with 7 bases fitting TRBD2. J was trimmed by 6 bases and V by 6 bases; bases with no gene match: 11. This CDR3 contains 15 residues. The V gene's germline CDR1 is SGHAT and CDR2 FQNNGV. In DNA, the CDR3 is TGTGCCAGCAGGGAGCCGGTACTAGCGATCAATGAGCAGTTCCTT. Amino acid sequence: CASREPVLAINEQFL.

The J gene is TRBJ1-4, the V gene TRBV7-9, with D possibly TRBD1 on 5 matching bases. The CDR3 consists of 15 residues. Germline values: CDR1 SEHNR, CDR2 FQNEAQ (reference sequence). V gave up 5 bases and J gave up 8 bases, with 18 bases separating them. This CDR3 reads CASSRRRGEDEKLFF. The CDR3 nucleotides are TGTGCCAGCAGCCGACGGAGGGGAGAAGACGAAAAACTGTTTTTT.

This clonotype was seen repeatedly, ten times or more. The chain couples TRBV5-6 to TRBJ2-1, with a possible D match to TRBD2 (6 bases). The V gene lost 4 bases and the J gene lost 4 bases, with 15 bases spanning the gap. This CDR3 comprises 15 residues. In germline, CDR1 is SGHDT, CDR2 YYEEEE. DNA for the CDR3: TGTGCCAGCAGCACACAGGTGACTAGATACAATGAGCAGTTCTTC. Its protein product is CASSTQVTRYNEQFF.

This clonotype was observed many times. The chain joins TRBV6-5 to TRBJ2-3; D may be TRBD2 (5 bases). The CDR3 is 14 residues long. CDR1 is MNHEY, CDR2 SVGAGI, per germline. V was shortened by 2 bases and J by 6 bases, with 12 bases between the two germline ends. CDR3 loop: CASSYHRGKDTQYF. CDR3 nucleotide sequence: TGTGCCAGCAGTTACCATCGGGGAAAGGATACGCAGTATTTT.

The V call is TRBV18, the J call TRBJ2-2; TRBD1 is a possible D gene (6 bases). The CDR3 is made up of 14 amino acids. Germline CDR1 reads KGHSH; CDR2 reads LQKENI. V gave up 4 bases and J gave up 4 bases, with 10 bases separating them. CDR3 sequence reads: CASSLRTVTGELFF. The CDR3 coding sequence is TGTGCCAGCTCACTCCGGACAGTCACCGGGGAGCTGTTTTTT.

There are many counts of this clonotype. This chain uses TRBV29-1 with TRBJ2-3; D uncertain. The CDR3 is 12 amino acids. Germline V lookup: CDR1 SQVTM, CDR2 ANQGSEA. The ends were cut back, 2 bases at V and 0 bases at J, with 3 bases in the middle. CDR3 residues: CSVEQSTDTQYF. In DNA form, the CDR3 reads TGCAGCGTTGAACAGAGCACAGATACGCAGTATTTT.

This clonotype has a count of ten or more. This rearrangement joins TRBV3-1 to TRBJ2-7, with a possible D match to TRBD2 (6 bases). Germline V gene data show CDR1 as LGHDT and CDR2 as YNNKEL (reference sequence). V dropped 0 bases and J dropped 4 bases, with 19 bases sitting between them. This CDR3 comprises 17 residues. The CDR3 DNA follows: TGTGCCAGCAGCCAAGAGTATGCCGTAGCGGCGTCTTACGAGCAGTACTTC. Its protein is CASSQEYAVAASYEQYF.

This clonotype was counted between two and nine times. This chain connects TRBV5-4 to TRBJ2-1; 10 nucleotides align to TRBD2. The V gene's germline CDR1 is SGHNT and CDR2 YYREEE (reference sequence). The CDR3 sequence is 16 residues long. V lost 4 bases to trimming and J lost 5 bases; unmatched junction nucleotides: 9. The CDR3 spells CASSLELAGGDNEQFF. As DNA, the CDR3 is TGTGCCAGCAGCCTGGAATTAGCGGGAGGTGACAATGAGCAGTTCTTC.

As to this clonotype: A much larger clone differs by one base, so this may be a read error. The gene calls are TRBV19 and TRBJ1-4; tentative D call: TRBD1 (5 bases). Germline CDR1 is LNHDA and CDR2 is SQIVND (reference sequence). CDR3 length equals 14 residues. CDR3 loop: CASTLGGTNEELFF. The CDR3 DNA sequence: TGTGCCAGTACCCTGGGAGGGACTAATGAAGAACTGTTTTTT.

This clonotype was observed at least ten times. The chain is built from TRBV6-2 or TRBV6-3 and TRBJ2-3; D uncertain. Germline loops: CDR1 MNHEY, CDR2 SVGEGT. Trimming pared 4 bases from V and 2 bases from J, leaving 4 bases between. CDR3 length: 12 residues. The CDR3 sequence: CASSFPTDTQYF. The CDR3 DNA sequence: TGTGCCAGCAGTTTCCCCACAGATACGCAGTATTTT.

This clonotype appeared many times. This chain connects TRBV27 to TRBJ2-1; possibly TRBD2 for D (6 bases). Between the trimmed V and J ends, which lost 5 bases and 11 bases, there was a span of 10 bases. Germline CDR1 and CDR2: MNHEY and SMNVEV (reference sequence). The CDR3 spans 11 residues. The DNA for the CDR3 is TGTGCCAGCAGTCAGGGACTCAAGCAGTTCTTC. This encodes CASSQGLKQFF.

As to this clonotype: This sequence may be a read error, since a much larger clone differs from it by one base. This CDR3 reads CASSYPGGSTEASF. Here the CDR3 DNA reads TGTGCCAGCAGTTACCCCGGGGGGAGCACTGAAGCTTCCTTT. V usage is TRBV12-3 or TRBV12-4 and J usage is TRBJ1-1; a weak D match, TRBD1 (5 bases). There are 14 residues in the CDR3.

This clonotype occurred a few times. The conserved final phenylalanine or tryptophan is absent from the CDR3, which likely points to a read error. The chain links TRBV6-5 to TRBJ2-1, with unresolved D. CDR3 length: 15 residues. CDR1 is MNHEY and CDR2 is SVGAGI in the germline V gene. The V and J ends lost 6 bases and 5 bases respectively, with 17 bases between them. The CDR3 spells CASSYKANKNNEQFL. CDR3 nucleotide sequence: TGTGCCAGCAGCTACAAGGCTAATAAGAACAATGAGCAGTTCCTC.

This clonotype was seen repeatedly, ten times or more. V and J are TRBV7-9 and TRBJ2-7, with D possibly TRBD1 on 6 matching bases. V lost 5 bases and J lost 6, with 11 bases in between. CDR1 SEHNR and CDR2 FQNEAQ come from the germline V gene (reference sequence). The length of the CDR3 is 12 residues. CDR3 amino acids: CASSLGQFEQYF. The CDR3 nucleotides read TGTGCCAGCAGCCTAGGACAGTTCGAGCAGTACTTC.

This clonotype occurred many times. This chain uses TRBV11-1 with TRBJ2-3; D perhaps matches TRBD2 (5 bases). The CDR3 is 13 amino acids. Deletions cut 3 bases from V and 1 base from J, with 5 bases between. The germline CDR1 and CDR2 sequences are SGHAT and FQDESV (reference sequence). Written as DNA, the CDR3 is TGTGCCAGCAGCTTGGAGGGCACAGATACGCAGTATTTT. It specifies CASSLEGTDTQYF. The variable domain in full, completed from reference TRBV11-1 and TRBJ2-3, reads EAEVAQSPRYKITEKSQAVAFWCDPISGHATLYWYRQILGQGPELLVQFQDESVVDDSQLPKDRFSAERLKGVDSTLKIQPAELGDSAMYLCASSLEGTDTQYFGPGTRLTVL.

This clonotype was seen many times. The chain has TRBV27 and TRBJ2-7; 8 bases align to TRBD1. The V gene's germline CDR1 is MNHEY and CDR2 SMNVEV (reference sequence). The CDR3 is 16 residues long. The V segment lost 3 bases and the J segment 1 base; nucleotides outside the gene matches: 8. The CDR3 region has the DNA TGTGCCAGCAGTTTTCGACAGGGGATTCGGTCCTACGAGCAGTACTTC. Translation gives CASSFRQGIRSYEQYF.